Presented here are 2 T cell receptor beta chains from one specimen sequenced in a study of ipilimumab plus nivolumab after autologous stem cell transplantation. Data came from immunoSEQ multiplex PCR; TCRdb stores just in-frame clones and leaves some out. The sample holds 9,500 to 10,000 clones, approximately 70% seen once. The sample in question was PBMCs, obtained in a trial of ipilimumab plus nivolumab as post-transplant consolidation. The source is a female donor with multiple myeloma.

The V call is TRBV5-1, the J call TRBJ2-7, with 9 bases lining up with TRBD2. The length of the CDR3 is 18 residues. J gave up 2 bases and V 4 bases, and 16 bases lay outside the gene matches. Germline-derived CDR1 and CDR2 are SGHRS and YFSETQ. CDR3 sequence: CASSGSGRGMLFAYEQYF. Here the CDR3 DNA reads TGCGCCAGCAGCGGTAGCGGGAGAGGAATGTTATTCGCCTACGAGCAGTACTTC.

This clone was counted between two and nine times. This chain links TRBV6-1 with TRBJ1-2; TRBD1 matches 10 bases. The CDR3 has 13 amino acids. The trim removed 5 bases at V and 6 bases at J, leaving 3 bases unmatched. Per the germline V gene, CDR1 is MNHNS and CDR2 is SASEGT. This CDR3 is CASSRDRGHGYTF. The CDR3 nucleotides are TGTGCCAGCAGTCGAGACAGGGGGCATGGCTACACCTTC.